The next 30 T cell receptor beta chains were all read from a single sample in a study of tumor and adjacent non-tumor tissue in lung cancer. RNA was extracted from bulk tissue without any cell sorting. Three rounds of nested PCR, following a modified ARM-PCR protocol, produced the TCRbeta library. TCRdb itself ran the multiplex PCR reads through MiXCR, one entry per CDR3 protein. The sample holds around 66,000 distinct CDR3 sequences, about three quarters seen once. The sequencing sample was made of lung tumor tissue. Receptors originate from a man between 60 and 70 years old with non-small cell lung cancer.

Note on this clonotype: The junction shows a germline mismatch at one end, possibly a read error. This chain links TRBV11-1 with TRBJ2-4, with 7 nucleotides matching TRBD1. CDR1 is SGHAT and CDR2 is FQDESV in the germline V gene (reference sequence). This CDR3 is built from 16 residues. The DNA of the CDR3 is TGTGCCAGCTACTCCCGACAGGGACGAGGGGAAAACATTCAATACTTC. Its translation: CASYSRQGRGENIQYF. Drawing the rest from reference TRBV11-1 and TRBJ2-4, the complete variable domain is EAEVAQSPRYKITEKSQAVAFWCDPISGHATLYWYRQILGQGPELLVQFQDESVVDDSQLPKDRFSAERLKGVDSTLKIQPAELGDSAMYLCASYSRQGRGENIQYFGAGTRLSVL.

Comment on this clonotype: Relative to the germline gene, one junction end is altered; a read error may explain this. V gene TRBV6-5 combines with J gene TRBJ2-1, with TRBD1 matching 7 bases. Per germline, CDR1 MNHEY and CDR2 SVGAGI. The CDR3 is 13 residues long. CDR3 nucleotide sequence: TGTGTCAGCGCAGTTAAGGGGGCTAAAGAGCAGTTCTTC. Its translation is CVSAVKGAKEQFF.

Concerning this clonotype: This clone may be a read error of a much larger clone one base away. The CDR3 is CASSFGTGESNEQFF. The CDR3 bases are TGTGCCAGCAGCTTCGGGACAGGAGAAAGCAATGAGCAGTTCTTC. The rearrangement uses TRBV11-2 and TRBJ2-1; TRBD1 aligns across 8 bases. The CDR3 consists of 15 residues. V trimming: 3 bases; J trimming: 6 bases; junction bases outside the gene matches: 7. The germline gives CDR1 SGHAT, CDR2 FQNNGV.

As for this clonotype: One end of the junction fails to match germline, which may point to a read error. The chain uses TRBV10-3 and TRBJ2-7; possibly TRBD2 for D (5 bases). Germline V gives CDR1 ENHRY, CDR2 SYGVKD. The CDR3 consists of 16 residues. CDR3 coding DNA: TGTGCCTCAGAGGGCTGGCTGGGCCGGTGGGTTCGCGAGCAGTATTTC. Translated, it gives CASEGWLGRWVREQYF.

As concerns this clonotype: The CDR3 end shows no conserved phenylalanine or tryptophan, and so a read error is likely. The chain employs TRBV11-3 and TRBJ2-1, with D unclear. From germline, CDR1 is SGHNT and CDR2 YENEEA. This CDR3 is built from 13 residues. The CDR3 region has the DNA TGTGCCAGCAGCTTAGGACTTATCAATGCGCAGTTCATC. Translated: CASSLGLINAQFI.

This clonotype has just a few counts. The CDR3 DNA reads as TGCAGCGTAACGGACAGGGGAGCGGTCACTGAAGCTTTCTTT. Protein sequence: CSVTDRGAVTEAFF. The chain combines TRBV29-1 with TRBJ1-1, with 9 positions matching TRBD1. The V and J ends lost 6 bases and 4 bases, in that order; junction bases with no gene match: 9. Germline loops: CDR1 SQVTM, CDR2 ANQGSEA. The CDR3 contains 14 residues.

The CDR3 spells CASSYPGRNISPLHF. Written as DNA, the CDR3 is TGTGCCAGCAGTTACCCGGGGCGGAATATTTCACCCCTCCACTTT. The chain combines TRBV6-2 or TRBV6-3 with TRBJ1-6, with a weak D call TRBD1 (5 bases). The CDR3 totals 15 residues. The germline V and J ends were trimmed by 2 bases and 9 bases, with 14 bases remaining between them. Germline V gene data show CDR1 as MNHEY and CDR2 as SVGEGT.

This clonotype was recorded many times. This sequence joins TRBV28 and TRBJ2-1; 7 bases agree with TRBD2. With V trimmed by 5 bases and J by 12 bases, 4 bases remained unmatched. The CDR3 loop spans 11 amino acids. In germline, CDR1 is MDHEN, CDR2 SYDVKM. The CDR3 sequence is CASSGGEVQFF. The CDR3, as DNA: TGTGCCAGCAGTGGGGGGGAGGTGCAGTTCTTC.

As regards this clonotype: The junction and the germline gene differ at one end; a read error may be behind it. V and J are TRBV6-1 and TRBJ2-7; weak D call: TRBD2 (5 bases). The CDR3 has 14 residues. Germline V CDR1 and CDR2: MNHNS, SASEGT. As DNA, the CDR3 is TGTGCCAGCAGTGAAACAAGTGCACCTACCCGCGGGCATTTC. Its translation is CASSETSAPTRGHF.

This clonotype was picked up one time. Possible read error: a much larger clone is one base away. V is TRBV10-2 and J is TRBJ2-2, with 14 bases that match TRBD2. The junction had 11 bases not matched to a gene; V was cut back by 10 bases and J by 4 bases. This CDR3 has 17 residues. Germline V gene data show CDR1 as WSHSY and CDR2 as SAAADI. As DNA, the CDR3 is TGCGCCAACAGAGCCGGGACTAGCGGGAGCCCCACCGGGGAGCTGTTTTTT. It is translated as CANRAGTSGSPTGELFF.

With respect to this clonotype: An end of the junction differs from the germline gene, which may be a read error. The V and J genes are TRBV28 and TRBJ1-6; weak D call: TRBD1 (6 bases). CDR3 length: 15 amino acids. The V gene's germline CDR1 is MDHEN and CDR2 SYDVKM. This chain's CDR3 is CSSCTGPSYNSPLHF. CDR3 bases: TGTTCCAGCTGCACAGGGCCCTCCTATAATTCACCCCTCCACTTT.

With respect to this clonotype: A read error may be the cause here, since a much bigger clone is one base away. The rearrangement uses TRBV28 and TRBJ1-5, with D perhaps matching TRBD1 (5 bases). The CDR3 loop spans 15 amino acids. Germline lookup yields CDR1 MDHEN and CDR2 SYDVKM. As DNA, the CDR3 is TGTGTCAGCAGTCCTTTTGGGGCTAACAATCAGCCCCAGCATTTT. Translation gives CVSSPFGANNQPQHF.

Concerning this clonotype: A junction boundary mismatches the germline segment, possibly from a read error. The chain uses TRBV29-1 and TRBJ2-1; maybe TRBD2 (5 bases). CDR1 is SQVTM, CDR2 ANQGSEA, per germline. The CDR3 has 11 residues. As DNA, the CDR3 is TGTATCGTGGACTCTTACAATGAGCAGTTCTTC. Protein sequence: CIVDSYNEQFF.

On this clonotype: At one boundary the junction diverges from the germline segment, which might be a read error. This chain links TRBV29-1 with TRBJ2-6; D tentatively reads TRBD1 or TRBD2 (5 bases each). This CDR3 is built from 14 residues. The germline CDR1 and CDR2 sequences are SQVTM and ANQGSEA. CDR3 protein: CNVDLGEGANILTF. Written as DNA, the CDR3 is TGCAACGTTGATTTGGGGGAAGGGGCCAACATCCTGACTTTC.

Of note for this clonotype: Possible read error: a much larger clone is one base away. This chain uses TRBV24-1 with TRBJ2-5; no clear D. The CDR3 extends over 13 amino acids. Germline CDR1 KGHDR, CDR2 SFDVKD. With 2 bases removed from V and 5 bases from J, the gap between germline ends came to 8 bases. CDR3 nucleotide sequence: TGTGCCACCAGTGATTCATGGGTCGAGACCCAGTACTTC. It encodes CATSDSWVETQYF.

This sequence joins TRBV5-1 and TRBJ2-4; possibly TRBD1 or TRBD2 for D (5 bases each). Trimming removed 4 bases from V and 2 bases from J, with 10 bases in between. Germline CDR1 and CDR2: SGHRS and YFSETQ. This CDR3 has 14 amino acids. CDR3 region: CASSQGPTKNIQYF. CDR3 coding DNA: TGCGCCAGCAGCCAGGGACCTACCAAAAACATTCAGTACTTC.

This clonotype came up a few times. A read error is possible here, since a much larger clone lies one base away. The V and J genes are TRBV5-6 and TRBJ2-1, with D possibly being TRBD1 (5 bases). Deletions cut 3 bases from V and 9 bases from J, with 13 bases between. The CDR3 has 13 residues. Looked up from germline, CDR1 is SGHDT and CDR2 is YYEEEE. CDR3 sequence (DNA): TGTGCCAGCAGCTCTCAGGGTTTTGGTGAGCAGTTCTTC. Protein: CASSSQGFGEQFF.

Regarding this clonotype: An end of the junction does not agree with germline; a read error may underlie this. The rearrangement uses TRBV24-1 and TRBJ2-1, with D perhaps matching TRBD1 (6 bases). Germline V gene lookup returns CDR1 KGHDR and CDR2 SFDVKD. CDR3 length: 16 amino acids. The CDR3 nucleotides read TGTGCCGCCAGTGATAAGGGACACTACGCCTGGAATGAGCAGTTCTTC. Translating it yields CAASDKGHYAWNEQFF.

Comment on this clonotype: This CDR3 fails to terminate in the conserved phenylalanine or tryptophan, so it likely reflects a read error. The chain couples TRBV7-9 to TRBJ2-4, with TRBD2 as a possible D gene (6 bases). Germline CDR1 and CDR2: SEHNR and FQNEAQ (reference sequence). This CDR3 has 14 residues. V was clipped by 5 bases and J by 11 bases, with 19 bases between them. DNA for the CDR3: TGTGCCAGCAGCCCACTCGGGGGTCTGGACGTTCAGTACTCC. This gives the protein CASSPLGGLDVQYS.

In this sample, this clonotype turned up many times. This rearrangement joins TRBV29-1 to TRBJ1-4; D ambiguous. V was trimmed by 5 bases and J by 5 bases, leaving 12 bases between them. The germline gives CDR1 SQVTM, CDR2 ANQGSEA. CDR3 length equals 13 residues. Here the CDR3 reads CSVLESHNEKLFF. As DNA, the CDR3 is TGCAGCGTTCTGGAAAGCCACAATGAAAAACTGTTTTTT.

The chain uses TRBV29-1 and TRBJ2-1, with 11 bases identical to TRBD2. In germline, CDR1 is SQVTM, CDR2 ANQGSEA. There are 14 residues in the CDR3. CDR3 region: CSAGLAGGYNEQFF. The CDR3 DNA is TGCAGTGCTGGACTAGCGGGCGGCTACAATGAGCAGTTCTTC.

Note on this clonotype: Relative to the germline gene, one junction end is altered; a read error may explain this. The V gene is TRBV6-1, the J gene TRBJ2-2, with TRBD1 matching over 7 bases. The CDR3 contains 15 residues. Germline V CDR1 and CDR2: MNHNS, SASEGT. The chain's CDR3 is CGSSELLQGSGELFF. The CDR3 bases are TGTGGCAGCAGTGAGCTCCTACAGGGGTCCGGGGAGCTGTTTTTT.

Only one count was recorded for this clonotype. No conserved phenylalanine or tryptophan ends this CDR3, so it is likely a read error. Because the CDR3's place on the DNA is in doubt, the DNA is left out and the CDR3 is given as listed by TCRdb. The gene calls are TRBV20-1 and TRBJ1-5. Germline lookup yields CDR1 DFQATT and CDR2 SNEGSKA (reference sequence). The CDR3 has 12 residues if both end residues are counted. CDR3 sequence reads: CSARAGDQPQHL.

In regard to this clonotype: The junction departs from germline at one end; a sequencing error may be responsible. J is TRBJ1-2 and V is TRBV25-1; D remains unclear. The CDR3 totals 15 residues. Germline CDR1 is MGHDK and CDR2 is SYGVNS. This CDR3 reads CASNETTQANYGYTF. In DNA, the CDR3 is TGTGCCAGCAATGAAACAACACAAGCTAACTATGGCTACACCTTC.

Remarks on this clonotype: A junction boundary mismatches the germline segment, possibly from a read error. This chain connects TRBV6-5 to TRBJ1-6; possible D gene TRBD1, 5 bases. This CDR3 region has 14 residues. Germline CDR1 is MNHEY and CDR2 is SVGAGI. CDR3 protein: CPSSQERGYPPLHF. CDR3 nucleotide sequence: TGTCCCAGCAGCCAAGAACGGGGGTACCCACCCCTCCACTTT.

This clonotype was counted a single time. This CDR3 is missing its conserved last phenylalanine or tryptophan, likely due to a read error. The chain recombines TRBV5-6 with TRBJ2-7, with D perhaps matching TRBD1 or TRBD2 (5 bases each). This CDR3 spans 14 amino acids. CDR1 and CDR2 from the germline V gene are SGHDT and YYEEEE. Deletions cut 8 bases from V and 7 bases from J, with 22 bases between. The DNA of the CDR3 is TGTGCCAGTAGCCGGGGCCCCATCAACTATGAGCAGTACCTC. Translation gives CASSRGPINYEQYL.

Comment on this clonotype: One end of the junction is discordant with germline, which a read error may explain. The genes are TRBV20-1 and TRBJ2-7; perhaps TRBD1 as D (5 bases). This CDR3 is built from 12 residues. The germline V gene has CDR1 DFQATT and CDR2 SNEGSKA (reference sequence). The CDR3 DNA sequence: TGCAGTGCGATTGACAGACCCGACGAGGAGTACTTC. Amino acids: CSAIDRPDEEYF.

With respect to this clonotype: One end of the junction fails to match germline, which may point to a read error. The chain links TRBV20-1 to TRBJ1-5, with D uncertain. Germline lookup yields CDR1 DFQATT and CDR2 SNEGSKA (reference sequence). This CDR3 spans 15 amino acids. Written as DNA, the CDR3 is TGCGGTGCGGAAATCCCCCTCCGCAGCAATCAGCCCCAGCATTTT. This sequence encodes CGAEIPLRSNQPQHF.

Concerning this clonotype: At one end, the junction sequence differs from germline, possibly due to a read error. The chain combines TRBV20-1 with TRBJ2-4, with a tentative D call TRBD1 (6 bases). This CDR3 has 11 amino acids. Per germline, CDR1 DFQATT and CDR2 SNEGSKA (reference sequence). CDR3 sequence reads: CSAYRVGIHYF. Here the CDR3 DNA reads TGCAGTGCTTACAGGGTCGGCATTCATTACTTC.

The gene calls are TRBV18 and TRBJ1-3; D is uncertain. From germline, CDR1 is KGHSH and CDR2 LQKENI. V lost 6 bases and J lost 0, with 18 bases in between. The CDR3 has 17 amino acids. The CDR3 DNA follows: TGTGCCAGCTCTAACACACCGGACGCCCACTCTGGAAACACCATATATTTT. Translated, it gives CASSNTPDAHSGNTIYF.